This is a list of T cell receptor beta chains from one sample in a study of blood T cell repertoires in COVID-19. TCRdb's copy holds only in-frame clones and misses some; the assay was immunoSEQ multiplex PCR. The sample consists of 260,000 or so clones, around 82% of them appearing once. The sample was peripheral blood. These receptors were collected from a human donor in a cohort sampled during active COVID-19. CDR3s include the opening cysteine and the closing phenylalanine or tryptophan. A D gene is named only where the DNA matches it firmly. Only part of the rows carry a size: once, few, many, or a class if the clone is expanded.

abundance: NA; v_gene: TRBV19; d_gene: NA; j_gene: TRBJ1-2; CDR3nt: TGTGCCAGTAGTATAGGACAGGCCCGTCTATATGGCTACACCTTC; CDR3aa: CASSIGQARLYGYTF
abundance: NA; v_gene: TRBV12-3/TRBV12-4; d_gene: TRBD2; j_gene: TRBJ2-2; CDR3nt: TGTGCCAGCAGGCTAACGGGGGGGCTGTTTTTT; CDR3aa: CASRLTGGLFF
abundance: NA; v_gene: TRBV18; d_gene: TRBD1; j_gene: TRBJ1-2; CDR3nt: TGTGCCAGCTCACCAATACAGGGGACCAACTATGGCTACACCTTC; CDR3aa: CASSPIQGTNYGYTF
abundance: NA; v_gene: TRBV18; d_gene: TRBD1; j_gene: TRBJ2-7; CDR3nt: TGTGCCAGCTCACTGCGGGGACAGGGCTACGAGCAGTACTTC; CDR3aa: CASSLRGQGYEQYF
abundance: NA; v_gene: TRBV7-9; d_gene: TRBD2; j_gene: TRBJ2-5; CDR3nt: TGTGCCAGCACGGGACTAGCGGGATCAGAGACCCAGTACTTC; CDR3aa: CASTGLAGSETQYF
abundance: once; v_gene: TRBV6-2/TRBV6-3; d_gene: NA; j_gene: TRBJ1-1; CDR3nt: TGTGCCAGCAGTCATCAGTTGACTGGGAACACTGAAGCTTTCTTT; CDR3aa: CASSHQLTGNTEAFF
abundance: few; v_gene: TRBV5-1; d_gene: NA; j_gene: TRBJ1-6; CDR3nt: TGCGCCAGCAGCTTGGTGCCCAGCTCCTATAATTCACCCCTCCACTTT; CDR3aa: CASSLVPSSYNSPLHF
abundance: NA; v_gene: TRBV11-2; d_gene: TRBD2; j_gene: TRBJ2-5; CDR3nt: TGTGCCAGCAGCTTCCGGGGACTAGCGAGCCAAGAGACCCAGTACTTC; CDR3aa: CASSFRGLASQETQYF
abundance: NA; v_gene: TRBV4-1; d_gene: TRBD2; j_gene: TRBJ2-5; CDR3nt: TGCGCCAGCAGTCCCGGACTAGCGACGAGGGAGACCCAGTACTTC; CDR3aa: CASSPGLATRETQYF
abundance: NA; v_gene: TRBV18; d_gene: NA; j_gene: TRBJ2-7; CDR3nt: TGTGCCAGCTCAGCTATCGGGAGCTCCTACGAGCAGTACTTC; CDR3aa: CASSAIGSSYEQYF
abundance: NA; v_gene: TRBV6-1; d_gene: NA; j_gene: TRBJ2-7; CDR3nt: TGTGCCAGCAGCAGGACAGAAGGGGAGCAGTACTTC; CDR3aa: CASSRTEGEQYF
abundance: NA; v_gene: TRBV28; d_gene: TRBD1; j_gene: TRBJ2-7; CDR3nt: TGTGCCAGCAGCCTGACAGGGGTTGAGCAGTACTTC; CDR3aa: CASSLTGVEQYF
abundance: NA; v_gene: TRBV3-1/TRBV3-2; d_gene: TRBD2; j_gene: TRBJ2-5; CDR3nt: TGTGCCAGCAGCCCGTCCCCTAGCGGGAGTGGGACCCAGTACTTC; CDR3aa: CASSPSPSGSGTQYF
abundance: NA; v_gene: TRBV6-2/TRBV6-3; d_gene: TRBD2; j_gene: TRBJ2-3; CDR3nt: TGTGCCAGCAGTTACTCCCTAACCCGACTAGCGGGGGAAACTAGCACAGATACGCAGTATTTT; CDR3aa: CASSYSLTRLAGETSTDTQYF
abundance: NA; v_gene: TRBV3-1/TRBV3-2; d_gene: NA; j_gene: TRBJ1-1; CDR3nt: TGTGCCAGCAGCCAAGATTTGGTAGGGGTGCACACTGAAGCTTTCTTT; CDR3aa: CASSQDLVGVHTEAFF
abundance: NA; v_gene: TRBV5-1; d_gene: NA; j_gene: TRBJ2-3; CDR3nt: TGCGCCAGCAGCTTGGGGGGCTACACAGATACGCAGTATTTT; CDR3aa: CASSLGGYTDTQYF
abundance: NA; v_gene: TRBV25-1; d_gene: TRBD1; j_gene: TRBJ1-1; CDR3nt: TGTGCCAGCAGTGATTCGGACAGGACCGCTGAAGCTTTCTTT; CDR3aa: CASSDSDRTAEAFF
abundance: few; v_gene: TRBV5-6; d_gene: NA; j_gene: TRBJ2-7; CDR3nt: TGTGCCAGCAGCCTGCGGGACGTCGGATACGAGCAGTACTTC; CDR3aa: CASSLRDVGYEQYF
abundance: few; v_gene: TRBV4-1; d_gene: TRBD1; j_gene: TRBJ2-7; CDR3nt: TGCGCCAGCAGCCAAGGACAGGGACCCTCCTACGAGCAGTACTTC; CDR3aa: CASSQGQGPSYEQYF
abundance: NA; v_gene: TRBV14; d_gene: NA; j_gene: TRBJ1-2; CDR3nt: TGTGCCAGCAGCCAAGACGGAGGGTATGGCTACACCTTC; CDR3aa: CASSQDGGYGYTF
abundance: NA; v_gene: TRBV10-2; d_gene: NA; j_gene: TRBJ1-2; CDR3nt: TGCGCCAGCAGTGAACAGGGAGCACCTTATGGCTACACCTTC; CDR3aa: CASSEQGAPYGYTF
abundance: NA; v_gene: TRBV7-8; d_gene: NA; j_gene: TRBJ1-1; CDR3nt: TGTGCCAGCCGCCGGGGGGGGAACACTGAAGCTTTCTTT; CDR3aa: CASRRGGNTEAFF
abundance: NA; v_gene: TRBV7-2; d_gene: NA; j_gene: TRBJ2-3; CDR3nt: TGTGCCAGCAGCTCCCCTGGCACAGATACGCAGTATTTT; CDR3aa: CASSSPGTDTQYF
abundance: NA; v_gene: TRBV7-9; d_gene: NA; j_gene: TRBJ1-4; CDR3nt: TGTGCCAGCAGCCAACGGGGTGAAAAACTGTTTTTT; CDR3aa: CASSQRGEKLFF
abundance: NA; v_gene: TRBV28; d_gene: TRBD1; j_gene: TRBJ1-1; CDR3nt: TGTGCCAGCAGAATTTTCCAGGGGGCGGGCACTGAAGCTTTCTTT; CDR3aa: CASRIFQGAGTEAFF
abundance: many; v_gene: TRBV5-4; d_gene: TRBD2; j_gene: TRBJ2-5; CDR3nt: TGTGCCAGCAGTCTAGCGGGGGGAAAGACCCAGTACTTC; CDR3aa: CASSLAGGKTQYF
abundance: once; v_gene: TRBV6-2/TRBV6-3; d_gene: TRBD1; j_gene: TRBJ2-4; CDR3nt: TGTGCCAGCAGTTATGAGACAGGGGGCATCCTTGCCAAAAACATTCAGTACTTC; CDR3aa: CASSYETGGILAKNIQYF
abundance: NA; v_gene: TRBV7-9; d_gene: NA; j_gene: TRBJ2-3; CDR3nt: TGTGCCAGCAGCTTAGTCGGAGGTACGCAGTATTTT; CDR3aa: CASSLVGGTQYF
abundance: NA; v_gene: TRBV11-2; d_gene: NA; j_gene: TRBJ2-5; CDR3nt: TGTGCCAGCAGTCTATCACGTTTACAAGAGACCCAGTACTTC; CDR3aa: CASSLSRLQETQYF
abundance: many; v_gene: TRBV10-3; d_gene: NA; j_gene: TRBJ2-7; CDR3nt: TGTGCCATCAGCCGGCCTAGCGCCTCTTACGAGCAGTACTTC; CDR3aa: CAISRPSASYEQYF
abundance: NA; v_gene: TRBV4-1; d_gene: TRBD1; j_gene: TRBJ2-7; CDR3nt: TGCGCCAGCAGCCCTCGACAGGGGGCGATGTTCTACGAGCAGTACTTC; CDR3aa: CASSPRQGAMFYEQYF
abundance: NA; v_gene: TRBV11-2; d_gene: NA; j_gene: TRBJ1-1; CDR3nt: TGTGCCAGCAGCTACCTGACAGGGAACACTGAAGCTTTCTTT; CDR3aa: CASSYLTGNTEAFF
abundance: NA; v_gene: TRBV19; d_gene: TRBD2; j_gene: TRBJ2-5; CDR3nt: TGTGCCAGTAGGGGGACTAGCGGGAGCTTTTGGGGAGAGACCCAGTACTTC; CDR3aa: CASRGTSGSFWGETQYF
abundance: NA; v_gene: TRBV28; d_gene: TRBD1; j_gene: TRBJ1-2; CDR3nt: TGTGCCAGCAGTCCGACGGACAGGGGAGGGTATGGCTACACCTTC; CDR3aa: CASSPTDRGGYGYTF
abundance: NA; v_gene: TRBV7-8; d_gene: TRBD1; j_gene: TRBJ1-6; CDR3nt: TGTGCCAGCAGCTCGTATGAAACAGGGGTTCTTAATTCACCCCTCCACTTT; CDR3aa: CASSSYETGVLNSPLHF
abundance: few; v_gene: TRBV2; d_gene: TRBD1; j_gene: TRBJ1-1; CDR3nt: TGTGCCAGCAGTGGACAGGGGTCAGCTTTCTTT; CDR3aa: CASSGQGSAFF
abundance: NA; v_gene: TRBV5-1; d_gene: NA; j_gene: TRBJ2-7; CDR3nt: TGCGCCAGCAGCTTGGGACTGAAAAACTACGAGCAGTACTTC; CDR3aa: CASSLGLKNYEQYF